This TCR beta chain was profiled in a study of T cell responses to AZD1222 COVID-19 vaccine. Points from the study as a whole: Mapped onto spike, vaccine-associated CD4 TCRs spanned it and were dominant at 160-218 and 743-854. Donors were chiefly white British, with a greater number of females, and clonal diversity was perhaps underestimated. The study sampled repertoires only after the peak T cell response.

As for this clone: Its matching antigen is unknown.

The CDR3 has 15 amino acids. Germline CDR1 reads KGHSH; CDR2 reads LQKENI. Trimming left V 3 bases short and J 1 base short, with 10 bases between. This table comes from immunoSEQ multiplex PCR, and its TCRdb copy is limited to in-frame clones, with some not included. The repertoire holds 150,000 or so clones, approximately 90% seen once, with around 3.8% in the top ten. The source is an adult who received the AZD1222 COVID-19 vaccine. The source was peripheral blood, collected 28 days after the second AZD1222 dose. The J gene is TRBJ1-3, the V gene TRBV18; D gene unclear. This CDR3 is CASSPDSMSGNTIYF. CDR3 in DNA: TGTGCCAGCTCACCCGACTCCATGTCTGGAAACACCATATATTTT.